The 31 T cell receptor beta chains below all came from one sample that was sequenced in a study of cytomegalovirus exposure and HLA in healthy donors. In the PCR, 60 Vbeta and 13 Jbeta primers were used. The table came from immunoSEQ multiplex PCR; TCRdb's copy has only in-frame clones and leaves some out. The sample holds about 140,000 clones, about four fifths seen once. The sample taken for sequencing was PBMCs. These receptors originate from a woman younger than 30 in good health and CMV-seropositive.

This chain connects TRBV6-1 to TRBJ1-4; D uncertain. Trimming removed 10 bases at V and 8 bases at J, with 17 bases between. There are 13 residues in the CDR3. The germline V gene has CDR1 MNHNS and CDR2 SASEGT. CDR3 in DNA: TGTGCCACCTCCTCGCGGGCGGAAGAAAAACTGTTTTTT. Protein: CATSSRAEEKLFF.

The chain is built from TRBV19 and TRBJ1-2, with unresolved D. The CDR3 is made up of 12 amino acids. V was clipped by 6 bases and J by 7 bases, with 12 bases between them. Germline V lookup: CDR1 LNHDA, CDR2 SQIVND (reference sequence). CDR3 sequence reads: CASSAPGSGYTF. As DNA, the CDR3 is TGTGCCAGTAGCGCCCCCGGGAGTGGCTACACCTTC.

The CDR3 DNA reads as TGCGCCAGCAGCCAAGTGGGCAACCTGAACTATGGCTACACCTTC. Its protein product is CASSQVGNLNYGYTF. V and J are TRBV4-1 and TRBJ1-2, with D hard to call. Germline lookup yields CDR1 MGHRA and CDR2 YSYEKL. There are 15 residues in the CDR3. Trimming removed 1 base from V and 2 bases from J, with 11 bases in between.

The chain combines TRBV7-6 with TRBJ1-5, with 10 bases aligning to TRBD1. Germline-derived CDR1 and CDR2 are SGHVS and FNYEAQ. V lost 5 bases and J lost 2; bases outside the gene matches: 3. This CDR3 comprises 15 residues. CDR3 DNA sequence: TGTGCCAGCAGCCCTGGGACAGGGGGCAATCAGCCCCAGCATTTT. Translation gives CASSPGTGGNQPQHF.

The CDR3 reads CASSLVGYNEQFF. In DNA, the CDR3 is TGTGCCAGCAGCTTAGTCGGGTACAATGAGCAGTTCTTC. V is TRBV7-8 and J is TRBJ2-1; unclear D gene. V lost 1 base to trimming and J lost 4 bases, with 5 bases between them. This CDR3 has 13 residues. CDR1 and CDR2 (germline): SGHVS, FQNEAQ.

This clone was seen only a few times. The CDR3 sequence is CASIQVFNQPQHF. In nucleotides, the CDR3 is TGTGCCAGCATTCAGGTTTTCAATCAGCCCCAGCATTTT. The chain links TRBV28 to TRBJ1-5; D remains unclear. CDR1 is MDHEN and CDR2 is SYDVKM in the germline V gene. V was pared by 7 bases and J by 3 bases, with 10 bases between. This CDR3 has 13 amino acids.

The chain couples TRBV12-2 to TRBJ1-4; the table's D call TRBD1 went unverified against the DNA. TRBV12-2 is classified as a pseudogene. This CDR3 region has 20 residues. The CDR3 DNA reads TGTGCAAGTCGCTTAAAAAGGGAGACAGGGATCGGCAGGACTAATGAAAAACTGTTTTTT. Translated, it gives CASRLKRETGIGRTNEKLFF.

The V call is TRBV11-2, the J call TRBJ2-5; perhaps TRBD2 as D (6 bases). The CDR3 consists of 15 residues. Germline lookup yields CDR1 SGHAT and CDR2 FQNNGV. V was cut by 4 bases and J by 1 base, with 13 bases left in between. CDR3 sequence (DNA): TGTGCCAGCAGCTACGGGGGTGGGGCCCAAGAGACCCAGTACTTC. It codes for CASSYGGGAQETQYF.

The rearrangement links TRBV9 to TRBJ1-6; 8 positions match TRBD1. Per germline, CDR1 SGDLS and CDR2 YYNGEE. Germline trimming cut 3 bases from V and 7 bases from J; bases unmatched to any gene: 9. This CDR3 contains 16 residues. DNA of the CDR3: TGTGCCAGCAGCGCCGAGACAGGGGTCGGAAATTCACCCCTCCACTTT. This translates into CASSAETGVGNSPLHF.

This clone was counted a single time. The chain has TRBV5-1 and TRBJ1-4; 7 bases are a match to TRBD1. The trim removed 4 bases at V and 3 bases at J, leaving 3 bases unmatched. Germline V lookup: CDR1 SGHRS, CDR2 YFSETQ. This CDR3 has 14 residues. CDR3 nucleotides: TGCGCCAGCAGCGGGGGACAGCCTAATGAAAAACTGTTTTTT. As protein: CASSGGQPNEKLFF.

The V call is TRBV5-1, the J call TRBJ1-6; 9 positions match TRBD1. The CDR3 is 15 residues long. Germline CDR1 is SGHRS and CDR2 is YFSETQ. The V segment lost 4 bases and the J segment 10 bases; nucleotides outside the gene matches: 9. As DNA, the CDR3 is TGCGCCAGCAGCGCCGGACAGGGGCAAGGATCACCCCTCCACTTT. It codes for CASSAGQGQGSPLHF. The full variable domain, completed using reference TRBV5-1 and TRBJ1-6, is KAGVTQTPRYLIKTRGQQVTLSCSPISGHRSVSWYQQTPGQGLQFLFEYFSETQRNKGNFPGRFSGRQFSNSRSEMNVSTLELGDSALYLCASSAGQGQGSPLHFGNGTRLTVT.

The chain carries TRBV7-2 and TRBJ1-3; 7 bases line up with TRBD1. This CDR3 is built from 14 residues. Germline CDR1 SGHTA, CDR2 FQGNSA. Unmatched junction bases numbered 5, after V lost 5 bases and J lost 4 bases. As DNA, the CDR3 is TGTGCCAGCAGCCAACAGGGGTCCGGAAACACCATATATTTT. It codes for CASSQQGSGNTIYF.

About this clone itself: Other DNA sequences in the sample encode the same CDR3. The J gene is TRBJ1-2, the V gene TRBV5-1, with 12 bases aligning to TRBD1. The junction had 9 bases not matched to a gene; V was cut back by 4 bases and J by 11 bases. Germline V CDR1 and CDR2: SGHRS, YFSETQ. This CDR3 comprises 14 residues. The CDR3 region has the DNA TGCGCCAGCAGCCCGGGACAGGGGGCGGAAGGTTACACCTTC. Protein product: CASSPGQGAEGYTF.

In nucleotides, the CDR3 is TGTGCCAGCAGTGAATCGGGGGTGGGGTCCTACGAGCAGTACTTC. This encodes CASSESGVGSYEQYF. This chain joins TRBV25-1 and TRBJ2-7; perhaps TRBD2 as D (6 bases). The CDR3 loop spans 15 amino acids. Germline values: CDR1 MGHDK, CDR2 SYGVNS. V was clipped by 1 base and J by 1 base, with 11 bases between them.

The CDR3 DNA is TGTGCCAGCAGTGAAGAACCGTGGACAGGACAACTGTTTTTT. Protein: CASSEEPWTGQLFF. The chain couples TRBV6-1 to TRBJ1-4; 7 positions agree with TRBD1. CDR1 and CDR2 from the germline V gene are MNHNS and SASEGT. This CDR3 spans 14 amino acids. The trim removed 1 base at V and 12 bases at J, leaving 8 bases unmatched.

This sequence joins TRBV5-1 and TRBJ2-5, with 7 bases fitting TRBD1. Germline trimming cut 1 base from V and 1 base from J; bases unmatched to any gene: 10. Germline V lookup: CDR1 SGHRS, CDR2 YFSETQ. The length of the CDR3 is 17 residues. Written as DNA, the CDR3 is TGCGCCAGCAGCTTGATAGCCAGACAGGGCCTCCAAGAGACCCAGTACTTC. Its protein is CASSLIARQGLQETQYF.

The chain carries TRBV7-2 and TRBJ2-3, with 12 bases matching TRBD2. The germline CDR1 and CDR2 sequences are SGHTA and FQGNSA. CDR3 length: 19 amino acids. With V trimmed by 1 base and J by 2 bases, 10 bases remained unmatched. The CDR3 region has the DNA TGTGCCAGCAGCTTAGGACTAGCGGGGGAGCCATACCCCACAGATACGCAGTATTTT. It translates to CASSLGLAGEPYPTDTQYF.

J is TRBJ1-2 and V is TRBV27, with D unresolved. The CDR3 contains 15 residues. Trimming cost V 5 bases and J 2 bases, with 15 bases left between them. The V gene's germline CDR1 is MNHEY and CDR2 SMNVEV (reference sequence). CDR3 DNA sequence: TGTGCCAGCAGTCAGTACGCGGGGAGCAACTATGGCTACACCTTC. It translates to CASSQYAGSNYGYTF.

The genes are TRBV29-1 and TRBJ1-2; 9 bases are shared with TRBD1. The CDR3 totals 13 residues. The V gene's germline CDR1 is SQVTM and CDR2 ANQGSEA. V dropped 6 bases and J dropped 4; count of bases not matched to a gene: 6. CDR3 in DNA: TGCAGCGTCCTAGAGGGACAGGGCTATGGCTACACCTTC. It codes for CSVLEGQGYGYTF.

The chain carries TRBV2 and TRBJ1-5, with D maybe TRBD1 (5 bases). Trimming took off 11 bases at V and 5 bases at J, with 16 bases between the two ends. The length of the CDR3 is 13 residues. The germline V gene encodes CDR1 SNHLY and CDR2 FYNNEI. The CDR3 reads CAGQQGSYQPQHF. The CDR3, as DNA: TGTGCCGGCCAGCAGGGATCCTATCAGCCCCAGCATTTT.

In its sample, this clone was seen once. This chain joins TRBV5-1 and TRBJ2-2; D uncertain. The CDR3 length is 15 residues. The V end lost 5 bases, the J end lost 6 bases, and 17 bases lay between the germline ends. Germline CDR1 and CDR2: SGHRS and YFSETQ. This chain's CDR3 is CASRGHPRVAGELFF. DNA of the CDR3: TGCGCCAGCAGAGGTCACCCTAGAGTCGCCGGGGAGCTGTTTTTT.

The chain joins TRBV6-1 to TRBJ2-2, with D perhaps TRBD1 (6 bases). The CDR3 spans 15 residues. V lost 7 bases and J 7 bases, leaving 19 bases between the germline ends. Germline V gene data show CDR1 as MNHNS and CDR2 as SASEGT. The CDR3, as DNA: TGTGCCAGCACCCTAAAGAACAGGGTTAGCGGGGAGCTGTTTTTT. This gives the protein CASTLKNRVSGELFF.

The J gene is TRBJ1-1, the V gene TRBV18, with a tentative D call TRBD1 (5 bases). Trimming took off 3 bases at V and 2 bases at J, with 19 bases between the two ends. CDR1 and CDR2 from the germline V gene are KGHSH and LQKENI. This CDR3 spans 17 amino acids. The CDR3 here is CASSPSRAGESNTEAFF. CDR3 DNA sequence: TGTGCCAGCTCACCCAGTAGAGCGGGGGAGTCCAACACTGAAGCTTTCTTT.

This clone was observed a single time. The chain is built from TRBV7-8 and TRBJ2-1; 7 positions agree with TRBD2. The CDR3 contains 18 residues. The germline gives CDR1 SGHVS, CDR2 FQNEAQ. After removal of 1 base from V and 4 bases from J, the junction contained 13 bases not matched to a gene. This CDR3 reads CASSLDILGGGSYNEQFF. DNA for the CDR3: TGTGCCAGCAGCTTAGATATCCTCGGCGGGGGTTCTTACAATGAGCAGTTCTTC.

The chain combines TRBV19 with TRBJ1-5; D gene unclear. With 6 bases removed from V and 6 bases from J, the gap between germline ends came to 12 bases. The CDR3 contains 13 residues. The germline gives CDR1 LNHDA, CDR2 SQIVND (reference sequence). The CDR3 sequence: CASSPALFQPQHF. CDR3 sequence (DNA): TGTGCCAGTAGCCCTGCGTTGTTTCAGCCCCAGCATTTT.

The rearrangement uses TRBV6-5 and TRBJ1-3, with D tentatively TRBD1 (5 bases). The CDR3 is made up of 15 amino acids. CDR1 and CDR2 from the germline V gene are MNHEY and SVGAGI. V gave up 5 bases and J gave up 4 bases, with 15 bases separating them. The CDR3 coding sequence is TGTGCCAGCAGTATTACCCAGGGTGGAGGAAACACCATATATTTT. Encoded protein: CASSITQGGGNTIYF.

In DNA, the CDR3 is TGCGCCAGCAGTGAGTATTCGGGTCAGCCCCAGCATTTT. This sequence encodes CASSEYSGQPQHF. This rearrangement joins TRBV10-2 to TRBJ1-5; D not certain. V dropped 1 base and J dropped 6 bases, with 7 bases sitting between them. This CDR3 contains 13 residues. The germline V gene has CDR1 WSHSY and CDR2 SAAADI.

The gene calls are TRBV5-1 and TRBJ2-5; the D gene is possibly TRBD1 (6 bases). The J call may not be correct, given that the DNA end is closer to TRBJ2-7. Germline V gene sequence: CDR1 SGHRS, CDR2 YFSETQ. CDR3 length: 13 amino acids. The CDR3 nucleotides are TGCGCCAGCAGCTGGACAGAGACCTACGAGCAGTACTTC. This encodes CASSWTETYEQYF.

The chain couples TRBV19 to TRBJ2-3, with 11 bases matching TRBD2. Per the germline V gene, CDR1 is LNHDA and CDR2 is SQIVND (reference sequence). The CDR3 sequence is 16 residues long. V lost 3 bases, J lost 7 bases, and 9 bases stayed unmatched. Here the CDR3 DNA reads TGTGCCAGTAGTATGGCTAGCGGGGGGCTTCTTAATACGCAGTATTTT. Encoded protein: CASSMASGGLLNTQYF.

This rearrangement joins TRBV27 to TRBJ1-2; no reliable D call. This CDR3 contains 13 residues. V gave up 2 bases and J gave up 8 bases, with 12 bases separating them. CDR1 MNHEY and CDR2 SMNVEV come from the germline V gene (reference sequence). The CDR3 loop is CASSLITGGGYTF. The CDR3 DNA follows: TGTGCCAGCAGTTTAATAACCGGCGGAGGCTACACCTTC.

This rearrangement joins TRBV2 to TRBJ1-5; TRBD1 matches 9 bases. Unmatched junction bases numbered 6, after V lost 2 bases and J lost 7 bases. Germline CDR1 is SNHLY and CDR2 is FYNNEI. The CDR3 runs to 15 residues. CDR3 sequence reads: CASSELQGAMQPQHF. CDR3 DNA sequence: TGTGCCAGCAGTGAACTACAGGGGGCTATGCAGCCCCAGCATTTT.